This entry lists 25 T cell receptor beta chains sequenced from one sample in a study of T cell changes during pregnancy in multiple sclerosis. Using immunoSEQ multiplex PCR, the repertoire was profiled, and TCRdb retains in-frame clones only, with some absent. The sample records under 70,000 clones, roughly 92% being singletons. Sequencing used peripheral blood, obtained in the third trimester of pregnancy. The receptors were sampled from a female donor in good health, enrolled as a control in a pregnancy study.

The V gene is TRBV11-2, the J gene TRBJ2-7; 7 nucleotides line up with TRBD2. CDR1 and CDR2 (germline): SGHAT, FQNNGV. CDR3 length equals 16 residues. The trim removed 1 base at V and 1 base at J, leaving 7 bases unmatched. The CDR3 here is CASSLVRASGSYEQYF. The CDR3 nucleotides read TGTGCCAGCAGCTTAGTGAGGGCTAGCGGATCCTACGAGCAGTACTTC.

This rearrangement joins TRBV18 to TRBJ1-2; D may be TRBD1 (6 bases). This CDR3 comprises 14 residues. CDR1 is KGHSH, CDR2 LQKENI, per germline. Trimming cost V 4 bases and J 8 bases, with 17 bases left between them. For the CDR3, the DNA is TGTGCCAGCTCACTGGACAGTGGATTAGGGGGCTACACCTTC. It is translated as CASSLDSGLGGYTF. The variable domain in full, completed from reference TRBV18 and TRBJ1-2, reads NAGVMQNPRHLVRRRGQEARLRCSPMKGHSHVYWYRQLPEEGLKFMVYLQKENIIDESGMPKERFSAEFPKEGPSILRIQQVVRGDSAAYFCASSLDSGLGGYTFGSGTRLTVV.

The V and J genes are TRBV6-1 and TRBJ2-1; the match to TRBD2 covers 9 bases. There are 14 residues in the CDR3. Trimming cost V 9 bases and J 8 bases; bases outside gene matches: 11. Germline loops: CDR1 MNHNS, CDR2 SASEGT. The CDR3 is CASRIAGASDEQFF. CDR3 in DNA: TGTGCCAGTAGGATAGCGGGAGCTAGCGATGAGCAGTTCTTC.

In nucleotides, the CDR3 is TGTGCCAGCAGCGCCGGGACAGGGTATCGAGAGACCCAGTACTTC. It specifies CASSAGTGYRETQYF. V is TRBV9 and J is TRBJ2-5; 9 nucleotides agree with TRBD1. The trim removed 3 bases at V and 4 bases at J, leaving 7 bases unmatched. Germline CDR1 is SGDLS and CDR2 is YYNGEE. The CDR3 spans 15 residues.

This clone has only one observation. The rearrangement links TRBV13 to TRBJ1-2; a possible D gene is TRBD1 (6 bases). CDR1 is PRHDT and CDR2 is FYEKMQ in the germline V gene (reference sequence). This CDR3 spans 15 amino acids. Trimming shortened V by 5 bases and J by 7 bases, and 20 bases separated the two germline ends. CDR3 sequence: CASSALKQGWGGYTF. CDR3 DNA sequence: TGTGCCAGCAGCGCACTAAAACAGGGTTGGGGTGGCTACACCTTC.

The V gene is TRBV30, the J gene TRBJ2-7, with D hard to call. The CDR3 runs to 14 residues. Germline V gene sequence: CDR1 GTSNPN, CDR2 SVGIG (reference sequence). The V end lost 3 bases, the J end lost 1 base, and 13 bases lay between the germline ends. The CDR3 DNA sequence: TGTGCCTGGAGGGGCTGGCGAGAATCCTACGAGCAGTACTTC. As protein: CAWRGWRESYEQYF.

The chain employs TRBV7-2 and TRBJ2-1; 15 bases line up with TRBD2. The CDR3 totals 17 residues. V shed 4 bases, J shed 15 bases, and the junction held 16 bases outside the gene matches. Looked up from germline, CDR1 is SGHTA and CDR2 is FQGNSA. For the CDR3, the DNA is TGTGCCAGCAGCTCCGGACTAGCGGGAGGGCTCGATCGGGGTCGGTTCTTC. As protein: CASSSGLAGGLDRGRFF.

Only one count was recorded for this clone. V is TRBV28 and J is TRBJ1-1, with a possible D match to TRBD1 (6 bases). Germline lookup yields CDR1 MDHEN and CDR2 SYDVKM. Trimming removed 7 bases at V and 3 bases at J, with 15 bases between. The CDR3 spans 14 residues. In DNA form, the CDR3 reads TGTGCCAGCACCTCGGGAGGGGGTCACACTGAAGCTTTCTTT. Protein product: CASTSGGGHTEAFF.

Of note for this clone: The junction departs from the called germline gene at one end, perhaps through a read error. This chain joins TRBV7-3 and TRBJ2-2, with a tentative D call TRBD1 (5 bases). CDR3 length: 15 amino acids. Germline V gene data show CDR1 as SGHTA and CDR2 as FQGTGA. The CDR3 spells CASTLFRVSTGELFF. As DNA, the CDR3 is TGTGCCAGCACCTTATTCAGGGTCAGCACCGGGGAGCTGTTTTTT. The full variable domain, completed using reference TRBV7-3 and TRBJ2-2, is GAGVSQTPSNKVTEKGKYVELRCDPISGHTALYWYRQSLGQGPEFLIYFQGTGAADDSGLPNDRFFAVRPEGSVSTLKIQRTERGDSAVYLCASTLFRVSTGELFFGEGSRLTVL.

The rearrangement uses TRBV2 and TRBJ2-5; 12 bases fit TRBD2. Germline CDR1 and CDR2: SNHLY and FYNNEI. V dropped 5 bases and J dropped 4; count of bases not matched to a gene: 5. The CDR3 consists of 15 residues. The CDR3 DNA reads TGTGCCAGCAGTCTAGCGGGGGGGCCTTCAGAGACCCAGTACTTC. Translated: CASSLAGGPSETQYF.

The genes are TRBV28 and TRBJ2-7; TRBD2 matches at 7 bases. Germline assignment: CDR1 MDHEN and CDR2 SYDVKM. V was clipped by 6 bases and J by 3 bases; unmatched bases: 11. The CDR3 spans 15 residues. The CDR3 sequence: CASSPAAGLVYEQYF. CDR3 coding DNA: TGTGCCAGCAGCCCCGCAGCGGGACTGGTCTACGAGCAGTACTTC.

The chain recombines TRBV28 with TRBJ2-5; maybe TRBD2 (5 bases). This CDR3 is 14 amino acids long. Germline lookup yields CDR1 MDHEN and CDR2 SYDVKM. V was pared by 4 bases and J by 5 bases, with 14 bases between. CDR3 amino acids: CASSYGLRGETQYF. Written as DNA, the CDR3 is TGTGCCAGCAGTTATGGTCTACGAGGGGAGACCCAGTACTTC.

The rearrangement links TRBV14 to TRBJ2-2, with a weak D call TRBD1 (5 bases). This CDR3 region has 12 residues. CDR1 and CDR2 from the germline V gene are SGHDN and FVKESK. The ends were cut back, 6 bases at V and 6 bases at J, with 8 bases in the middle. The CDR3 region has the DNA TGTGCCAGCAGGCTGGGGCCCGGGGAGCTGTTTTTT. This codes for CASRLGPGELFF.

CDR3 region: CASSRTTETQYF. CDR3 sequence (DNA): TGCGCCAGCAGCCGGACAACGGAGACCCAGTACTTC. The chain employs TRBV5-1 and TRBJ2-5; perhaps TRBD1 as D (5 bases). The germline gives CDR1 SGHRS, CDR2 YFSETQ. V shed 4 bases and J shed 5 bases, with 9 bases lying between them. The CDR3 spans 12 residues. The variable domain in full, with the rest retrieved from reference TRBV5-1 and TRBJ2-5, is KAGVTQTPRYLIKTRGQQVTLSCSPISGHRSVSWYQQTPGQGLQFLFEYFSETQRNKGNFPGRFSGRQFSNSRSEMNVSTLELGDSALYLCASSRTTETQYFGPGTRLLVL.

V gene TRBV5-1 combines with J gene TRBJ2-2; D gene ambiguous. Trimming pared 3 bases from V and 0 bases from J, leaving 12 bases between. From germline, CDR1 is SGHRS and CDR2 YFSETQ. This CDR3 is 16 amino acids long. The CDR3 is CASSSPRVTNTGELFF. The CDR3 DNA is TGCGCCAGCAGCTCCCCACGCGTGACGAACACCGGGGAGCTGTTTTTT.

The CDR3 protein is CASSLVEGGYTF. The DNA for the CDR3 is TGTGCCAGCAGCTTAGTGGAGGGTGGCTACACCTTC. The chain recombines TRBV7-9 with TRBJ1-2, with D unresolved. The CDR3 loop spans 12 amino acids. Germline-derived CDR1 and CDR2 are SEHNR and FQNEAQ (reference sequence). V lost 1 base, J lost 7 bases, and 7 bases lay in between.

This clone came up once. CDR3 amino acids: CASSDGGGGELFF. DNA of the CDR3: TGTGCCAGCAGTGACGGGGGAGGCGGGGAGCTGTTTTTT. The chain is built from TRBV6-1 and TRBJ2-2; TRBD2 is a possible D gene (6 bases). Germline loops: CDR1 MNHNS, CDR2 SASEGT. The CDR3 runs 13 residues. The V end lost 3 bases, the J end lost 7 bases, and 9 bases lay between the germline ends.

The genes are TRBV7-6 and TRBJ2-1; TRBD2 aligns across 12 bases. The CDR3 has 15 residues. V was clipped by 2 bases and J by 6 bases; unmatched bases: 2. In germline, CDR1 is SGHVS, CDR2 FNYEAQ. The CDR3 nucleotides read TGTGCCAGCAGCTTACCTAGCGGGAGGGCCAATGAGCAGTTCTTC. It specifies CASSLPSGRANEQFF. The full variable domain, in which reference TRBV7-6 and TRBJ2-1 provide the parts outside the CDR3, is GAGVSQSPRYKVTKRGQDVALRCDPISGHVSLYWYRQALGQGPEFLTYFNYEAQQDKSGLPNDRFSAERPEGSISTLTIQRTEQRDSAMYRCASSLPSGRANEQFFGPGTRLTVL.

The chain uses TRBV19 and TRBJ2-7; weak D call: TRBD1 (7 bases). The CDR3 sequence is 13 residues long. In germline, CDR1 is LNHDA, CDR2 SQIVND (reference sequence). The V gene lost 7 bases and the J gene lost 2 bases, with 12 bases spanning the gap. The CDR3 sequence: CASTQGGAYEQYF. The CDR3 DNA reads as TGTGCCAGTACCCAGGGGGGTGCCTACGAGCAGTACTTC.

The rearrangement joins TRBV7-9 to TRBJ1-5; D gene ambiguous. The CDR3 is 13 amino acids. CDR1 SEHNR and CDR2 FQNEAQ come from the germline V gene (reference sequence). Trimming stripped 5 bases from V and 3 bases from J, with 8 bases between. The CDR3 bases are TGTGCCAGCAGCAAACGGGACAATCAGCCCCAGCATTTT. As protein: CASSKRDNQPQHF.

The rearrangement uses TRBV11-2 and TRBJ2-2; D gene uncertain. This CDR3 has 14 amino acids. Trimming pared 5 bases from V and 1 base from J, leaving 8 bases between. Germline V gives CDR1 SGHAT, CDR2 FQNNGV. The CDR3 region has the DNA TGTGCCAGCAGCCCCCTTCGGAACACCGGGGAGCTGTTTTTT. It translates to CASSPLRNTGELFF.

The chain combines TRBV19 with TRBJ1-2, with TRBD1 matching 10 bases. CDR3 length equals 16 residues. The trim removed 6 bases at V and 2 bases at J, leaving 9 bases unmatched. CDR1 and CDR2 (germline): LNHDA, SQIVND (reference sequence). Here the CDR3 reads CASSPGTGVSNYGYTF. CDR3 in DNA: TGTGCCAGTAGCCCCGGGACAGGGGTCTCAAACTATGGCTACACCTTC.

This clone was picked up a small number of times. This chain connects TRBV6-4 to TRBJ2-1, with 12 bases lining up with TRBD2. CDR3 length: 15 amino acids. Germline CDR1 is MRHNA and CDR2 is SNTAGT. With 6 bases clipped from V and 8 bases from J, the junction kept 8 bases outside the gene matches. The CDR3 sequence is CASSPSSGGAHEQFF. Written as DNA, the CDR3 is TGTGCCAGCAGCCCTTCTAGCGGGGGGGCCCATGAGCAGTTCTTC.

The CDR3 here is CASSYGTGRFYEQYF. The CDR3 DNA follows: TGTGCCAGCAGCTACGGGACAGGAAGATTCTACGAGCAGTACTTC. The chain combines TRBV7-2 with TRBJ2-7, with TRBD1 identical over 8 bases. This CDR3 region has 15 residues. The germline CDR1 and CDR2 sequences are SGHTA and FQGNSA. J lost 3 bases, V lost 4 bases, and 8 bases had no gene match.

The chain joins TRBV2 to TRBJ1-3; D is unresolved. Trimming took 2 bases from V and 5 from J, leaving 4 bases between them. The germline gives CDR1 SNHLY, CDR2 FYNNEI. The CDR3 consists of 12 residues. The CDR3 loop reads CASSENRNTIYF. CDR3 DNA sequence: TGTGCCAGCAGTGAAAATAGAAACACCATATATTTT.